Listed here are 22 T cell receptor beta chains from one sample, sequenced in a study of blood T cell repertoires in COVID-19. Clones were read by immunoSEQ multiplex PCR, and TCRdb kept only the in-frame ones, dropping some. Of around 88,000 clones listed, more than 85% are singletons. The sample consisted of peripheral blood. The receptors stem from a man in his fifties or sixties with acute or convalescent COVID-19.

V and J are TRBV5-4 and TRBJ1-6; 7 positions match TRBD1. There are 14 residues in the CDR3. V lost 3 bases to trimming and J lost 7 bases; unmatched junction nucleotides: 4. The germline V gene has CDR1 SGHNT and CDR2 YYREEE (reference sequence). CDR3 residues: CASSSRDRNSPLHF. In DNA form, the CDR3 reads TGTGCCAGCAGCTCTCGGGACAGAAATTCACCCCTCCACTTT. Together with reference TRBV5-4 and TRBJ1-6, the CDR3 gives the full variable domain: ETGVTQSPTHLIKTRGQQVTLRCSSQSGHNTVSWYQQALGQGPQFIFQYYREEENGRGNFPPRFSGLQFPNYSSELNVNALELDDSALYLCASSSRDRNSPLHFGNGTRLTVT.

This chain joins TRBV5-1 and TRBJ2-7, with D maybe TRBD1 (6 bases). Trimming stripped 2 bases from V and 1 base from J, with 13 bases between. The CDR3 runs to 15 residues. The germline CDR1 and CDR2 sequences are SGHRS and YFSETQ. CDR3 residues: CASSFGRGLSYEQYF. In DNA form, the CDR3 reads TGCGCCAGCAGCTTTGGCAGGGGTCTGTCCTACGAGCAGTACTTC.

The count of this clone is one. The chain couples TRBV28 to TRBJ2-7; D is possibly TRBD1 (6 bases). The CDR3 is made up of 14 amino acids. Trimming removed 7 bases at V and 2 bases at J, with 15 bases between. From germline, CDR1 is MDHEN and CDR2 SYDVKM. CDR3 coding DNA: TGTGCCAGCACCTGGGAAGGGGACACCTACGAGCAGTACTTC. It codes for CASTWEGDTYEQYF.

This clone was detected once. The J gene is TRBJ1-1, the V gene TRBV9; the D gene is possibly TRBD1 (6 bases). Germline-derived CDR1 and CDR2 are SGDLS and YYNGEE. V lost 2 bases to trimming and J lost 8 bases, with 19 bases between them. This CDR3 region has 15 residues. The CDR3 protein is CASSVAAGVGQEAFF. For the CDR3, the DNA is TGTGCCAGCAGCGTTGCCGCAGGGGTCGGTCAGGAAGCTTTCTTT. Full variable domain (rest looked up from reference TRBV9 and TRBJ1-1): DSGVTQTPKHLITATGQRVTLRCSPRSGDLSVYWYQQSLDQGLQFLIQYYNGEERAKGNILERFSAQQFPDLHSELNLSSLELGDSALYFCASSVAAGVGQEAFFGQGTRLTVV.

V is TRBV2 and J is TRBJ2-7, with D perhaps matching TRBD2 (5 bases). The CDR3 has 13 amino acids. CDR1 is SNHLY, CDR2 FYNNEI, per germline. Trimming cost V 4 bases and J 6 bases, with 13 bases left between them. Here the CDR3 reads CASSGLFTAEQYF. The DNA of the CDR3 is TGTGCCAGCAGTGGACTATTTACGGCCGAGCAGTACTTC.

V is TRBV2 and J is TRBJ1-6, with TRBD1 as a possible D gene (6 bases). Trimming shortened V by 1 base and J by 10 bases, and 11 bases separated the two germline ends. Per germline, CDR1 SNHLY and CDR2 FYNNEI. CDR3 length: 14 amino acids. The CDR3 DNA reads as TGTGCCAGCAGTGAAGTCAGGGGTTCCTCACCCCTCCACTTT. Protein sequence: CASSEVRGSSPLHF.

This chain uses TRBV7-2 with TRBJ1-4, with unresolved D. Germline CDR1 SGHTA, CDR2 FQGNSA. The CDR3 is 15 amino acids. V was cut by 1 base and J by 4 bases, with 10 bases left in between. CDR3 bases: TGTGCCAGCAGCTTAGGGTCAGCGGATAATGAAAAACTGTTTTTT. It is translated as CASSLGSADNEKLFF.

The gene calls are TRBV18 and TRBJ1-2, with TRBD1 as a possible D gene (6 bases). Germline-derived CDR1 and CDR2 are KGHSH and LQKENI. Trimming shortened V by 6 bases and J by 0 bases, and 14 bases separated the two germline ends. This CDR3 region has 15 residues. The CDR3 protein is CASSPGQKANYGYTF. The CDR3 region has the DNA TGTGCCAGCTCTCCCGGACAGAAAGCTAACTATGGCTACACCTTC.

The chain employs TRBV28 and TRBJ2-3; D might be TRBD1 (5 bases). V lost 5 bases, J lost 0 bases, and 9 bases lay in between. The germline CDR1 and CDR2 sequences are MDHEN and SYDVKM. The CDR3 is made up of 14 amino acids. In DNA form, the CDR3 reads TGTGCCAGCAGTCCCAGGGTCAGCACAGATACGCAGTATTTT. Protein sequence: CASSPRVSTDTQYF.

The chain employs TRBV11-3 and TRBJ1-4, with no clear D. The length of the CDR3 is 12 residues. V shed 4 bases and J shed 11 bases, with 11 bases lying between them. The germline gives CDR1 SGHNT, CDR2 YENEEA. CDR3 sequence: CASSSQDTKLFF. In nucleotides, the CDR3 is TGTGCCAGCAGCTCCCAGGATACGAAACTGTTTTTT.

The genes are TRBV4-2 and TRBJ1-1; D might be TRBD1 (5 bases). Germline loops: CDR1 LGHNA, CDR2 YNFKEQ. The length of the CDR3 is 14 residues. Trimming cost V 1 base and J 5 bases, with 11 bases left between them. This CDR3 is CASSQASGGTEAFF. CDR3 DNA: TGTGCCAGCAGCCAAGCTTCGGGGGGGACTGAAGCTTTCTTT.

V and J are TRBV3-1 (or the pseudogene TRBV3-2) and TRBJ2-3, with 8 bases matching TRBD1. V trimming: 1 base; J trimming: 3 bases; junction bases outside the gene matches: 3. CDR1 and CDR2 (germline): LGHDT, YNNKEL (reference sequence). The CDR3 has 15 amino acids. DNA of the CDR3: TGTGCCAGCAGCCAAGTGCGGACAGGGACAGATACGCAGTATTTT. It codes for CASSQVRTGTDTQYF.

This clone appeared once. The chain links TRBV9 to TRBJ2-1; 8 nucleotides align to TRBD2. Germline CDR1 SGDLS, CDR2 YYNGEE. The CDR3 totals 14 residues. J gave up 6 bases and V 0 bases, and 2 bases lay outside the gene matches. The CDR3 spells CASSVVTSGNEQFF. The CDR3 coding sequence is TGTGCCAGCAGCGTAGTAACTAGCGGCAATGAGCAGTTCTTC.

This clone was seen only a few times. The chain joins TRBV6-2 or TRBV6-3 to TRBJ2-1; 7 nucleotides agree with TRBD1. V lost 3 bases to trimming and J lost 8 bases; unmatched junction nucleotides: 7. The V gene's germline CDR1 is MNHEY and CDR2 SVGEGT. The CDR3 spans 14 residues. In nucleotides, the CDR3 is TGTGCCAGCAGTTATGAGGACAGGTTCGATGAGCAGTTCTTC. Protein sequence: CASSYEDRFDEQFF.

This chain uses TRBV24-1 with TRBJ2-3, with 11 bases lining up with TRBD2. Germline V gene sequence: CDR1 KGHDR, CDR2 SFDVKD. The CDR3 loop spans 21 amino acids. The trim removed 2 bases at V and 2 bases at J, leaving 17 bases unmatched. CDR3 in DNA: TGTGCCACCAGTGATTCAGCGGGGGGAGCTTGGGGACTAGCGGTCACAGATACGCAGTATTTT. Translation: CATSDSAGGAWGLAVTDTQYF.

The V and J genes are TRBV19 and TRBJ1-2; a weak D match, TRBD1 (5 bases). Trimming removed 3 bases at V and 8 bases at J, with 16 bases between. Germline assignment: CDR1 LNHDA and CDR2 SQIVND (reference sequence). The CDR3 runs to 14 residues. CDR3 region: CASSIGQPGGGYTF. CDR3 coding DNA: TGTGCCAGTAGTATCGGGCAGCCCGGGGGAGGCTACACCTTC.

This chain uses TRBV6-5 with TRBJ1-1; possible D gene TRBD1, 6 bases. V lost 6 bases and J 0 bases, leaving 11 bases between the germline ends. The CDR3 extends over 14 amino acids. CDR1 is MNHEY and CDR2 is SVGAGI in the germline V gene. The CDR3 DNA is TGTGCCAGCAGCGGACAGACTTTGAACACTGAAGCTTTCTTT. This codes for CASSGQTLNTEAFF.

The chain links TRBV4-2 to TRBJ1-1, with 7 bases lining up with TRBD1. CDR3 length: 14 residues. CDR1 and CDR2 from the germline V gene are LGHNA and YNFKEQ. Trimming took 0 bases from V and 4 from J; bases not matched to a gene: 2. The chain's CDR3 is CASSQDRGSTEAFF. The CDR3 coding sequence is TGTGCCAGCAGCCAAGACAGGGGGAGCACTGAAGCTTTCTTT.

The genes are TRBV29-1 and TRBJ2-5, with TRBD2 identical over 9 bases. The CDR3 is made up of 12 amino acids. Germline-derived CDR1 and CDR2 are SQVTM and ANQGSEA. V trimming: 4 bases; J trimming: 5 bases; junction bases outside the gene matches: 2. Here the CDR3 reads CSVATSGETQYF. The CDR3 nucleotides are TGCAGCGTTGCGACTAGCGGTGAGACCCAGTACTTC.

The V gene is TRBV29-1, the J gene TRBJ2-1, with 10 bases lining up with TRBD2. With V trimmed by 6 bases and J by 6 bases, 5 bases remained unmatched. The CDR3 extends over 13 amino acids. CDR1 is SQVTM and CDR2 is ANQGSEA in the germline V gene. The CDR3 reads CSVARTSGNEQFF. The DNA of the CDR3 is TGCAGCGTCGCCCGGACTAGCGGCAATGAGCAGTTCTTC.

The chain joins TRBV10-3 to TRBJ2-7; D call uncertain. This CDR3 is built from 12 residues. The germline gives CDR1 ENHRY, CDR2 SYGVKD. Trimming left V 8 bases short and J 7 bases short, with 15 bases between. The CDR3 protein is CAISGSAAEQYF. The CDR3 region has the DNA TGTGCCATCTCCGGGTCGGCGGCGGAGCAGTACTTC.

The CDR3 coding sequence is TGCAGCGTTAAGACGACAGGGGGCGCTCGAGAGACCCAGTACTTC. Translation gives CSVKTTGGARETQYF. The chain joins TRBV29-1 to TRBJ2-5; 10 positions agree with TRBD1. CDR3 size: 15 residues. With 5 bases clipped from V and 4 bases from J, the junction kept 10 bases outside the gene matches. Germline CDR1 and CDR2: SQVTM and ANQGSEA.